What follows is one T cell receptor beta chain and its context. The antigen it binds to is not known. One base away there is no much larger clone; base qualities are not given. To prepare the library, the immunoSEQ multiplex PCR assay was applied. A mixture of 60 forward primers for TCR Vbeta segments and 13 reverse primers for TCR Jbeta segments was used in the multiplex PCR. The CDR3 region of rearranged TCR beta genes was amplified from genomic DNA with a multiplex PCR assay. The amplified TCR beta libraries were sequenced on the Illumina HiSeq System as 87-base-pair reads. The study's own analysis went as follows. Across the roughly 700 repertoires, a later analysis counted 78 million or so unique TCR beta chains, roughly 11 million of which were shared by at least two donors. A nearest-neighbor algorithm error-corrected the raw reads and collapsed the reads into unique sequences, merging closely related sequences to remove PCR and sequencing errors. Alignment of CDR3 sequences to IMGT reference sequences was used to assign V, D and J gene segments. For a sequence to be retained, a match of at least six nucleotides was required to both a V gene segment and a J gene segment. A rearrangement counted as productive if the CDR3 had no stop codons and remained in frame with V and J, and every other rearrangement counted as non-productive. CDR3 was defined according to IMGT convention as the region running from the second conserved V-encoded cysteine to the conserved J-encoded phenylalanine. Sequences without an unambiguous match to a single V gene segment were excluded from the earlier analysis of 500 to 700 of the donors. An earlier analysis of a few hundred of the donors classified V segments as functional when productive rearrangements were above 56.7% and as segregating when the standard deviation between donors was above 5%. A statistical classification framework was built for diagnosing cytomegalovirus status from the catalog of TCR beta chain sequences. In a later analysis, TCR nucleotide sequences were compared against IMGT/GENE-DB human TR gene sequences so that V and J genes could be assigned. In a later analysis, CDR3 sequences and most-parsimonious VDJ recombination scenarios were assigned using the TCRdist pipeline. A later analysis defined each TCR beta chain by its CDR3 amino acid sequence plus V-gene family, and excluded reads lacking a unique V-gene family. To address suspected cross-contamination and a sequencing artifact, a later analysis removed 592 highly shared, low-generation-probability nucleotide sequences. A later analysis calculated a clonal expansion index for each public chain from normalized within-repertoire ranks of inferred template counts. In a later analysis, generation probabilities were computed using a VDJ recombination model fitted to out-of-frame rearrangements, and the results were checked against IGoR. In a later analysis, hypergeometric tests were used to score TCR-TCR, TCR-HLA and TCR-CMV co-occurrence, with a repertoire-size bias correction applied to TCR pairs. False discovery rates were estimated in a later analysis by permuting HLA or CMV assignments 20 times. In a later analysis, co-occurring TCRs were grouped using DBSCAN, and TCRdist sequence similarity was added for clustering within HLA-allele-positive subsets. Repertoires with fewer than 30,000 or more than 120,000 public chains, plus five repertoires with anomalous nucleotide sharing, were excluded from co-occurrence clustering. TCRdb took over this immuneACCESS table, retaining in-frame rearrangements with V and J assigned. Such tables are incomplete; in checked studies, under half of the missing clones stem from an unresolved V gene, and the remainder is unexplained. The DNA gave D and trimming, while V, J and clone size come from that table. Present in this sample are about 140,000 clones, around 80% of which were seen just once. Of the sample, roughly 1.2% is held by the ten largest clones.

The cohort was made up of hundreds of healthy bone marrow donors. Cohort members were all nominally healthy when sampled, although unrecorded immune exposures were likely present. The donor was CMV seronegative and was included in the group of a few hundred seronegative cohort members. A peripheral blood sample was provided by each donor, and peripheral blood mononuclear cells were used for TCR beta sequencing. The Qiagen DNeasy Blood Extraction Kit was used to extract genomic DNA from the blood cell samples. The CDR3 runs 14 amino acids, cysteine and phenylalanine included. CDR3 DNA only is kept here, 42 bases in frame from base 1. V is pared back by 5 bases and J by 7 bases, with 15 bases lying between the germline termini. The germline V gene specifies SGHTA as CDR1 and FQGNSA as CDR2. The data derive from a study of cytomegalovirus exposure and HLA in healthy donors (dated by TCRdb to about 2017). Regarding the research as a whole: In an earlier analysis of some 550 of the donors, roughly 300 Gb of sequence data and 90 million to 130 million unique TCR beta sequences from some 170 million T cells were reported. The later analysis used no new phenotypic data to find candidate immune exposures, relying instead on TCR beta sequences and their occurrence across donors. Every discovery cohort repertoire had been produced on one sequencing platform. Among about 360 genotyped donors of the cohort, an average of 235,054 unique TCR beta nucleotide sequences were sequenced per donor, around 20% of them non-productive. High-throughput TCR immunosequencing, statistical association of individual TCRs with disease status, and machine learning were combined to predict cytomegalovirus infection status. HLA typing included class I and class II loci at four-digit resolution. Of the approximately 400 genotyped donors, roughly 80% fell in the genetic ancestry cluster associated with self-reported Caucasian donors. To study patterns of TCR occurrence, a later analysis re-analyzed previously published TCR beta repertoires from more than 550 donors and added high-resolution HLA genotyping. Alongside the repertoire data, information on donor age, sex, ethnicity and CMV serostatus was compiled. The study aimed to test whether cataloging public T cell receptors could reveal signatures of past pathogen exposure. An earlier analysis of some 500 of the donors used high-throughput TCR beta sequencing to judge whether each TCR beta V gene segment behaved as functional or pseudogenic. An early release covering roughly 600 HLA-typed donors comprised approximately 290 gigabases of sequencing data and approximately 80 million unique TCR sequences. About 5 DR-DQ haplotypes were handled as single units for association and clustering, since linkage in the cohort was strong. Along with the approximately 700-subject first cohort, a separate validation cohort of more than 90 different subjects was used. The study used immunosequencing to profile the T cell repertoires of hundreds of subjects and linked those repertoires to cytomegalovirus serostatus. A later genetic analysis took genome-wide SNP genotypes for 398 of the 666 donors and used that subset as a discovery cohort. The number of donors typed differed by locus, with roughly 629-640 for A, B, C, DRB1 and DQB1, roughly 520 for DQA1, over 600 for DPA1, and 472 for DPB1. Broader findings and caveats from the paper: A group of highly shared sequence variants was considered likely to be a technical artifact of the sequencing pipeline. According to a later analysis, most CMV-associated TCR beta chains appeared to be HLA-restricted, and the HLA associations seemed to be driven largely by CMV exposure. Roughly uniform sequencing depth across donors was assumed in presence/absence analyses, although this assumption may not hold. It was suggested by the authors that the approach could potentially be generalized to other disease states and immunological phenotypes. In a later analysis, about 17,000 TCR beta sequences were associated with specific HLA alleles at a false discovery rate of 0.05. The earlier analysis of some 560 of the donors excluded approximately 15 rarely observed V segments, including chromosome 9 orphons, because counts were too low. When HLA alleles, especially DR and DQ, strongly co-occurred, TCR associations were difficult to assign to individual alleles. In a later analysis, several top co-occurrence clusters were reported to appear linked to parvovirus B19, influenza, CMV and Epstein-Barr virus. While some public TCRs were present in many individuals, most TCR sequences turned up only very rarely across donors. In a later analysis, HLA-associated TCR beta chains were found to be more clonally expanded and to have lower generation probabilities than equally common non-associated chains. Some IMGT-functional V segments, including TRBV6-2 and TRBV6-3, could not be told apart with the 87-base-pair reads, so those segments were excluded. V-gene and J-gene trimming of TCR beta chains was associated with a missense DCLRE1C variant in a later genetic analysis, and the association was replicated in an independent cohort. Correlated functional status among segregating V segments might reflect linkage disequilibrium, but an unknown experimental factor could not be ruled out. In both the original and validation cohorts, the classifier was reported to diagnose cytomegalovirus status with high specificity and sensitivity. The cohort was sequenced for TCR beta chains only, and without alpha or paired-chain data the features that could be detected were limited. Because HLA typing was unavailable for some donors at each locus, only the typed subset was used in association tests. The only immune exposure information available for the cohort was CMV serostatus. The study gave a list of around 170 TCR beta chains associated with cytomegalovirus. In vitro tests confirmed that three of the cytomegalovirus-associated TCR beta chains recognize cytomegalovirus antigens. In an earlier analysis of around 600 of the donors, most TCR beta V segments appeared in productive rearrangements about 87% or about 30% of the time, broadly matching IMGT annotations. A later genetic analysis reported fewer N-insertions in productive TCRs among donors in an Asian-associated ancestry cluster than the roughly 650-donor mean. In a later analysis, the rate of TCR association differed among HLA loci, with DRB1 alleles having the most associated TCRs and HLA-C alleles having the fewest. A further reported finding was that TCR beta sequences accurately predicted the HLA-A and HLA-B alleles for most subjects in the first cohort.

This sequence originates from a female donor in good health and CMV-seronegative. Input material: PBMCs. The rearrangement combines TRBV7-2 with TRBJ1-5; the D gene identity is not certain. The nucleotide sequence reads TGTGCCAGCAGCCCACGGACGGGAGGGCAGCCCCAGCATTTT. It codes for CASSPRTGGQPQHF.